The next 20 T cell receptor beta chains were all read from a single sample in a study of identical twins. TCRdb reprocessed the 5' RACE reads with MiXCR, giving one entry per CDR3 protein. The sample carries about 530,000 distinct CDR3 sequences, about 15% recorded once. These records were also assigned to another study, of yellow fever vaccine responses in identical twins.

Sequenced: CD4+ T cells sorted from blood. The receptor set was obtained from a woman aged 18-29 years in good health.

CDR3 sequence: CASSNGWDRSSYEQYV. As DNA, the CDR3 is TGTGCCAGCAGCAATGGCTGGGACAGGAGCTCCTACGAGCAGTACGTC. The chain links TRBV21-1 to TRBJ2-7; the listed D gene, TRBD1, was not tested against the DNA. TRBV21-1 is tagged as a pseudogene. This CDR3 is 16 amino acids long.

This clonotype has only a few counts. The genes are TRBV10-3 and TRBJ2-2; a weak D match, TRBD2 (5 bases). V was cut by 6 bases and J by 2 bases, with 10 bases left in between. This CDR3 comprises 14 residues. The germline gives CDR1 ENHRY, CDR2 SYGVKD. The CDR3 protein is CAIRLRGNTGELFF. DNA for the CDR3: TGTGCCATCAGATTACGGGGAAACACCGGGGAGCTGTTTTTT.

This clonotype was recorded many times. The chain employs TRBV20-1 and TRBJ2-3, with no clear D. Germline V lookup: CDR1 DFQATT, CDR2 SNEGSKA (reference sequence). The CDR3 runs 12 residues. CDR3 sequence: CSAPVPGDTQYF. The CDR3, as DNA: TGCAGCGCCCCCGTCCCCGGGGATACGCAGTATTTT.

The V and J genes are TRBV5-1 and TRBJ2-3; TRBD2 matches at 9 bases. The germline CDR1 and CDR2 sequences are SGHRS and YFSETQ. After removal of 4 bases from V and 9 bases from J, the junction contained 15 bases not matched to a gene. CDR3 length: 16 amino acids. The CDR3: CASSSSLAGGRPTQYF. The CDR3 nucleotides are TGCGCCAGCAGCAGTAGCCTTGCGGGGGGGCGCCCCACGCAGTATTTT.

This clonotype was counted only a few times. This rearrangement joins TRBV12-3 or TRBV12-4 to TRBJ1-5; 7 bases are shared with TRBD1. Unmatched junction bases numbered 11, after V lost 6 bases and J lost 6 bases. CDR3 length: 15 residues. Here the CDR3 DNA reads TGTGCCAGCAGCCCTAGCGACAGGGCAGGTCAGCCCCAGCATTTT. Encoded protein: CASSPSDRAGQPQHF.

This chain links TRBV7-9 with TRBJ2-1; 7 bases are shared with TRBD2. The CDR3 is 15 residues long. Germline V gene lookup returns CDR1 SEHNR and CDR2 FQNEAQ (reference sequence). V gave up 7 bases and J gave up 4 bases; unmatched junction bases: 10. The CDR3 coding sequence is TGTGCCAGCACCCTTGTCGGGGGGTGGTACAATGAGCAGTTCTTC. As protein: CASTLVGGWYNEQFF. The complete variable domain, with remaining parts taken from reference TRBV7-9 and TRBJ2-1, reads DTGVSQNPRHKITKRGQNVTFRCDPISEHNRLYWYRQTLGQGPEFLTYFQNEAQLEKSRLLSDRFSAERPKGSFSTLEIQRTEQGDSAMYLCASTLVGGWYNEQFFGPGTRLTVL.

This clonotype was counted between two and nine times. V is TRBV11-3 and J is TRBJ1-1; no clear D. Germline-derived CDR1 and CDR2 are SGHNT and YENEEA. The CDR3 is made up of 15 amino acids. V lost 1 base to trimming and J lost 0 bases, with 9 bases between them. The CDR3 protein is CASSLAGPLNTEAFF. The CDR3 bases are TGTGCCAGCAGCTTAGCTGGACCTCTGAACACTGAAGCTTTCTTT.

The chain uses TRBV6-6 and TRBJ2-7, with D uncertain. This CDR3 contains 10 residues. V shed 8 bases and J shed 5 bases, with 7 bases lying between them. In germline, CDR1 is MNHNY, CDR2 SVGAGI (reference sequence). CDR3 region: CASGNNEQYF. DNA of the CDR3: TGTGCCAGCGGAAATAACGAGCAGTACTTC.

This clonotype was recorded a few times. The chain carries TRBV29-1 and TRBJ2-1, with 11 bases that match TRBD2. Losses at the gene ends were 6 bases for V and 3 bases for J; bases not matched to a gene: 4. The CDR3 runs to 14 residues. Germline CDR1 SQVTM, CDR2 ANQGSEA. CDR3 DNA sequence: TGCAGCGTGACCCTAGCGGGAGGCTACAATGAGCAGTTCTTC. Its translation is CSVTLAGGYNEQFF.

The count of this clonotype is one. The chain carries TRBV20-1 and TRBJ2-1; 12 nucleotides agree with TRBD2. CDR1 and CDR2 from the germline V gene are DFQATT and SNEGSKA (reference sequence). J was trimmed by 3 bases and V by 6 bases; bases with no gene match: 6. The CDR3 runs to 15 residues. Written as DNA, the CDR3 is TGCAGTGCCCGGATGACTAGCGGGAGCTACAATGAGCAGTTCTTC. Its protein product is CSARMTSGSYNEQFF.

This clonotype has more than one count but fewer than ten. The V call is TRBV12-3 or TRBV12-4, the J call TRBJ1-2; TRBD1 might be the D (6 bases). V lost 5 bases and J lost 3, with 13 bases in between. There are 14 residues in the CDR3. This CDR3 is CASSHRGGDYGYTF. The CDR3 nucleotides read TGTGCCAGCAGTCATCGCGGGGGCGACTATGGCTACACCTTC.

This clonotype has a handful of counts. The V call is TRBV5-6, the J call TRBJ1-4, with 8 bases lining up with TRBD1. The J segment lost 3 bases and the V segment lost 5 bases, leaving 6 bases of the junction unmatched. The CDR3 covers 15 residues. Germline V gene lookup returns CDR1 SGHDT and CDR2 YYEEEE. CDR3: CASRMTGASNEKLFF. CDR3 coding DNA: TGTGCCAGCAGGATGACAGGGGCTTCTAATGAAAAACTGTTTTTT.

The CDR3 DNA reads TGTGCCAGCAACCGTCCCCGGGGCAATCAGCCCCAGCATTTT. Translating it yields CASNRPRGNQPQHF. The chain carries TRBV28 and TRBJ1-5; D call uncertain. This CDR3 is 14 amino acids long. The germline CDR1 and CDR2 sequences are MDHEN and SYDVKM. Trimming removed 7 bases at V and 2 bases at J, with 12 bases between.

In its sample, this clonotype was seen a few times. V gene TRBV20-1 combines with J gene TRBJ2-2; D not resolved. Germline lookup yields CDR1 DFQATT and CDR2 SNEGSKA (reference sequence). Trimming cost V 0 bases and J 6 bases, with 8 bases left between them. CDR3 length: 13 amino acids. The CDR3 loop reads CSARDPPAGELFF. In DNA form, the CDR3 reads TGCAGTGCTAGAGATCCACCGGCCGGGGAGCTGTTTTTT.

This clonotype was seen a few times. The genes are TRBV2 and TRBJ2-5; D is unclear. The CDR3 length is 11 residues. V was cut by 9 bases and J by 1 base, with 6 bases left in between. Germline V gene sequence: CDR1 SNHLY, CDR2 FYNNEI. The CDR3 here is CARRVQETQYF. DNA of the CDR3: TGTGCCAGAAGGGTCCAAGAGACCCAGTACTTC.

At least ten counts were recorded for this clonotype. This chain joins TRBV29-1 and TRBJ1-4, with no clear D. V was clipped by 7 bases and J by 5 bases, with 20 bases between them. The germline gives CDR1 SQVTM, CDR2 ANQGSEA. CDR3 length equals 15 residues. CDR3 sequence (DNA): TGCAGCGACCCCCCCCGGCCCGACGGGAATGAAAAACTGTTTTTT. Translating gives CSDPPRPDGNEKLFF.

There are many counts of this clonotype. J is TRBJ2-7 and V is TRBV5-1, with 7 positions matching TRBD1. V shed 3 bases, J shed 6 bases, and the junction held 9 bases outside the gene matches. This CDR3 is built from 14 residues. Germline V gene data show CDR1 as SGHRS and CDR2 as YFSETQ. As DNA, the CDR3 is TGCGCCAGCAGCTACTCCGGGACAGAAAGCGAGCAGTACTTC. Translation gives CASSYSGTESEQYF. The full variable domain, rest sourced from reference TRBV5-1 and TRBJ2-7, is KAGVTQTPRYLIKTRGQQVTLSCSPISGHRSVSWYQQTPGQGLQFLFEYFSETQRNKGNFPGRFSGRQFSNSRSEMNVSTLELGDSALYLCASSYSGTESEQYFGPGTRLTVT.

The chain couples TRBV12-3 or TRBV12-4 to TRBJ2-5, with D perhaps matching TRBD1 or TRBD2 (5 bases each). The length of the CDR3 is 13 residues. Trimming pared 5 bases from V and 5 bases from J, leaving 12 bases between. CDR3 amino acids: CASSAQGVETQYF. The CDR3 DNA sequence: TGTGCCAGCAGTGCGCAGGGAGTTGAGACCCAGTACTTC.

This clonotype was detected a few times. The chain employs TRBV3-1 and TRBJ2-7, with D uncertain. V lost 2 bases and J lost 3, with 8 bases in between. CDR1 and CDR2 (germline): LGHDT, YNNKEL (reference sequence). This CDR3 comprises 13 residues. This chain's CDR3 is CASSQRVGYEQYV. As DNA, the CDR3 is TGTGCCAGCAGCCAAAGAGTAGGCTACGAGCAGTACGTC.

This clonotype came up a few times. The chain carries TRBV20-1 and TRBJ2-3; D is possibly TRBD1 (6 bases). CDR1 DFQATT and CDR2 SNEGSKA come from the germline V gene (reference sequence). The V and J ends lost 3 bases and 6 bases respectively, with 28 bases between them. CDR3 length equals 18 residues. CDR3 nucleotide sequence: TGCAGTGCTAGTTTTTCGGACAGATCCCAGATTACGCCCGATACGCAGTATTTT. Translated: CSASFSDRSQITPDTQYF.